The T cell receptor beta chain described here comes from a study of T cell changes during pregnancy in multiple sclerosis. The table came from immunoSEQ multiplex PCR; TCRdb's copy has only in-frame clones and leaves some out. The sample holds more than 75,000 clones, approximately 92% seen once. Germline lookup yields CDR1 SGHVS and CDR2 FQNEAQ. This CDR3 comprises 16 residues. J gave up 2 bases and V 1 base, and 4 bases lay outside the gene matches. The TCR sequence derives from a female donor with multiple sclerosis, enrolled in a pregnancy study. This chain connects TRBV7-8 to TRBJ2-2, with 7 nucleotides matching TRBD1. The sample here was peripheral blood, taken in the first trimester of pregnancy. CDR3 loop: CASSLGGQYNTGELFF. The CDR3 nucleotides are TGTGCCAGCAGCTTAGGGGGACAGTACAACACCGGGGAGCTGTTTTTT.